This TCR beta chain was retrieved from a study of blood T cell repertoires in COVID-19. Study context: The United States, Italy and Spain supplied acute and convalescent COVID-19 samples. Sample material is recorded as cDNA or gDNA derived from T cells, B-cell-depleted T cells, or PBMCs.

Deletions cut 4 bases from V and 6 bases from J, with 22 bases between. The CDR3 runs to 16 residues. Germline CDR1 reads MNHEY; CDR2 reads SVGAGI. Only in-frame clones appear in the TCRdb table, and some are missing; sequencing was by immunoSEQ multiplex PCR. The top ten clones hold roughly 7% of a sample with about 110,000 clones, approximately 87% of them seen once. This rearrangement joins TRBV6-5 to TRBJ2-7, with a weak D call TRBD1 (5 bases). The sample comprised peripheral blood. This sequence was found in a woman in her fifties or sixties with acute or convalescent COVID-19. This chain's CDR3 is CASSSSLRQSTIEQYF. The CDR3 DNA is TGTGCCAGCAGTTCCTCGCTCAGACAGAGTACGATCGAGCAGTACTTC.